What follows are 4 T cell receptor beta chains derived from one specimen sequenced in a study of T cell responses to AZD1222 COVID-19 vaccine. Only in-frame clones appear in the TCRdb table, and some are missing; sequencing was by immunoSEQ multiplex PCR. The sample has 80,000 to 90,000 clones; roughly nine tenths are singletons. The sequencing used peripheral blood, collected 28 days after the second AZD1222 dose. The receptors originated from an adult who received the AZD1222 COVID-19 vaccine.

The CDR3 nucleotides read TGTGCCAGCAGCTTGGGTGGACAGGGTGGGTACTACGAGCAGTACTTC. This sequence encodes CASSLGGQGGYYEQYF. The V and J genes are TRBV5-4 and TRBJ2-7, with 8 positions matching TRBD1. Losses at the gene ends were 0 bases for V and 3 bases for J; bases not matched to a gene: 8. Germline V gene sequence: CDR1 SGHNT, CDR2 YYREEE (reference sequence). The CDR3 totals 16 residues.

The chain links TRBV30 to TRBJ2-1; 9 nucleotides line up with TRBD2. CDR1 is GTSNPN, CDR2 SVGIG, per germline (reference sequence). CDR3 length: 15 residues. Losses at the gene ends were 2 bases for V and 4 bases for J; bases not matched to a gene: 6. CDR3 in DNA: TGTGCCTGGAGTAGCGGGCTAGCGGGGTACAATGAGCAGTTCTTC. Encoded protein: CAWSSGLAGYNEQFF.

V and J are TRBV28 and TRBJ1-2; tentative D call: TRBD1 (6 bases). Trimming pared 5 bases from V and 4 bases from J, leaving 8 bases between. Germline lookup yields CDR1 MDHEN and CDR2 SYDVKM. The CDR3 runs to 12 residues. The CDR3 protein is CASSVDSYGYTF. CDR3 nucleotide sequence: TGTGCCAGCAGTGTGGACAGCTATGGCTACACCTTC.

The chain links TRBV10-3 to TRBJ1-2; 10 bases agree with TRBD1. The CDR3 has 15 residues. From germline, CDR1 is ENHRY and CDR2 SYGVKD. Trimming took 8 bases from V and 3 from J; bases not matched to a gene: 9. The CDR3 region is CAISGQGVRYYGYTF. Written as DNA, the CDR3 is TGTGCCATCTCAGGACAGGGGGTGAGGTACTATGGCTACACCTTC.